Below, 14 T cell receptor beta chains from the same sample are listed, as sequenced in a study of cytomegalovirus exposure and HLA in healthy donors (dated by TCRdb to the late 2010s). Receptor libraries were prepared by the immunoSEQ multiplex PCR assay. What TCRdb holds here is the immuneACCESS table cut down to in-frame rearrangements. Part of the clones is not present; checked against another copy, under half of the missing clones reflect an unresolved V gene, and the others are unexplained. Counted in this sample were some 170,000 clones; roughly 86% of them appeared once. 10% of the sample rests with the top ten. The source material was PBMCs. The source of these receptors is a woman between 18 and 29 years old in good health and CMV-seropositive.

The rearrangement joins TRBV6-6 to TRBJ1-3; no clear D gene. The V end lost 3 bases, the J end lost 7 bases, and 7 bases lay between the germline ends. Looked up from germline, CDR1 is MNHNY and CDR2 is SVGAGI (reference sequence). There are 12 residues in the CDR3. The CDR3 protein is CASSYYRNTIYF. CDR3 DNA: TGTGCCAGCAGTTATTATCGGAACACCATATATTTT.

This chain connects TRBV29-1 to TRBJ1-2; TRBD1 aligns across 7 bases. Germline CDR1 reads SQVTM; CDR2 reads ANQGSEA. V trimming: 7 bases; J trimming: 8 bases; junction bases outside the gene matches: 7. The CDR3 sequence is 11 residues long. The CDR3 protein is CSADRAVGYTF. DNA of the CDR3: TGCAGCGCAGACAGGGCGGTCGGCTACACCTTC.

The chain uses TRBV13 and TRBJ2-7; 15 positions agree with TRBD2. This CDR3 contains 15 residues. V was pared by 5 bases and J by 9 bases, with 8 bases of the junction left unmatched. Germline V gene sequence: CDR1 PRHDT, CDR2 FYEKMQ (reference sequence). CDR3 residues: CASSPGLAGGPTQYF. The CDR3 DNA reads as TGTGCCAGCAGCCCAGGACTAGCGGGAGGGCCGACGCAGTACTTC.

J is TRBJ2-1 and V is TRBV20-1; D gene unclear. The germline gives CDR1 DFQATT, CDR2 SNEGSKA (reference sequence). The CDR3 is 10 residues long. V was cut by 8 bases and J by 6 bases, with 8 bases left in between. The chain's CDR3 is CSLTGNEQFF. CDR3 nucleotide sequence: TGCAGTCTTACCGGCAATGAGCAGTTCTTC.

This rearrangement joins TRBV5-1 to TRBJ2-7; 8 bases map to TRBD2. From germline, CDR1 is SGHRS and CDR2 YFSETQ. The J segment lost 0 bases and the V segment lost 5 bases, leaving 7 bases of the junction unmatched. There are 15 residues in the CDR3. Here the CDR3 DNA reads TGCGCCAGCAGTAAGGCGGGACTAGACTCCTACGAGCAGTACTTC. Translating it yields CASSKAGLDSYEQYF. Full variable domain (rest looked up from reference TRBV5-1 and TRBJ2-7): KAGVTQTPRYLIKTRGQQVTLSCSPISGHRSVSWYQQTPGQGLQFLFEYFSETQRNKGNFPGRFSGRQFSNSRSEMNVSTLELGDSALYLCASSKAGLDSYEQYFGPGTRLTVT.

CDR3 sequence (DNA): TGTGCCAGCTCACCTGGCGGACTAGCCGGCGATACGCAGTATTTT. Translation: CASSPGGLAGDTQYF. The J gene is TRBJ2-3, the V gene TRBV18; 8 positions match TRBD2. Germline lookup yields CDR1 KGHSH and CDR2 LQKENI. The junction had 8 bases not matched to a gene; V was cut back by 3 bases and J by 6 bases. The CDR3 is 15 amino acids. The complete variable domain, with remaining parts taken from reference TRBV18 and TRBJ2-3, reads NAGVMQNPRHLVRRRGQEARLRCSPMKGHSHVYWYRQLPEEGLKFMVYLQKENIIDESGMPKERFSAEFPKEGPSILRIQQVVRGDSAAYFCASSPGGLAGDTQYFGPGTRLTVL.

This chain uses TRBV9 with TRBJ1-1, with TRBD1 as a possible D gene (5 bases). CDR1 SGDLS and CDR2 YYNGEE come from the germline V gene. The CDR3 loop spans 13 amino acids. V lost 1 base, J lost 1 base, and 5 bases lay in between. CDR3 residues: CASSVQGNTEAFF. As DNA, the CDR3 is TGTGCCAGCAGCGTACAGGGGAACACTGAAGCTTTCTTT.

The chain joins TRBV29-1 to TRBJ2-7; 8 nucleotides match TRBD1. Looked up from germline, CDR1 is SQVTM and CDR2 is ANQGSEA. Germline trimming cut 3 bases from V and 4 bases from J; bases unmatched to any gene: 11. CDR3 length: 15 amino acids. As DNA, the CDR3 is TGCAGCGTTGATGAGACAGGGGCGGGTATTTACGAGCAGTACTTC. As protein: CSVDETGAGIYEQYF.

This rearrangement joins TRBV2 to TRBJ1-4; 7 positions agree with TRBD1. Losses at the gene ends were 7 bases for V and 5 bases for J; bases not matched to a gene: 4. Germline V gene data show CDR1 as SNHLY and CDR2 as FYNNEI. The CDR3 extends over 13 amino acids. CDR3 in amino acids: CASTQGNNEKLFF. In nucleotides, the CDR3 is TGTGCCAGCACACAGGGGAACAATGAAAAACTGTTTTTT.

The chain recombines TRBV4-1 with TRBJ1-2; TRBD1 matches 7 bases. Trimming at V came to 0 bases and at J to 6 bases, leaving 7 bases not matched to a gene. The CDR3 has 15 amino acids. Germline loops: CDR1 MGHRA, CDR2 YSYEKL. CDR3 region: CASSQDTGRGNGYTF. The CDR3 DNA reads as TGCGCCAGCAGCCAAGATACGGGCAGGGGGAATGGCTACACCTTC.

The chain is built from TRBV19 and TRBJ2-2; D is ambiguous. CDR3 length: 15 amino acids. V lost 3 bases to trimming and J lost 4 bases, with 12 bases between them. Germline V CDR1 and CDR2: LNHDA, SQIVND (reference sequence). CDR3 sequence (DNA): TGTGCCAGTAGTATCCCCAGGCTGGGCACCGGGGAGCTGTTTTTT. It encodes CASSIPRLGTGELFF.

The V and J genes are TRBV15 and TRBJ2-2; 9 bases are shared with TRBD1. Germline V gene data show CDR1 as LNHNV and CDR2 as YYDKDF (reference sequence). Germline trimming cut 4 bases from V and 4 bases from J; bases unmatched to any gene: 4. The length of the CDR3 is 15 residues. The CDR3 reads CATSTTGGFTGELFF. The CDR3 DNA reads TGTGCCACCAGCACCACAGGGGGCTTCACCGGGGAGCTGTTTTTT.

The V and J genes are TRBV6-4 and TRBJ1-1, with 7 bases fitting TRBD1. CDR1 and CDR2 (germline): MRHNA, SNTAGT. This CDR3 is 14 amino acids long. The V and J ends lost 6 bases and 0 bases, in that order; junction bases with no gene match: 4. CDR3 DNA sequence: TGTGCCAGCAGAGGGACAGCCATGAACACTGAAGCTTTCTTT. This codes for CASRGTAMNTEAFF.

This chain links TRBV15 with TRBJ1-5; a weak D match, TRBD1 (5 bases). Germline values: CDR1 LNHNV, CDR2 YYDKDF (reference sequence). The CDR3 is 15 amino acids. The V and J ends lost 1 base and 5 bases respectively, with 12 bases between them. CDR3 residues: CATSRAGRVDQPQHF. The CDR3 DNA reads as TGTGCCACCAGCAGAGCCGGCAGGGTTGATCAGCCCCAGCATTTT.